Here is one T cell receptor (beta chain) with its context. The sample belongs to a study of radiotherapy plus CTLA-4 blockade in lung cancer. Using immunoSEQ multiplex PCR, the repertoire was profiled, and TCRdb retains in-frame clones only, with some absent. The sample holds roughly 100,000 clones, approximately 78% seen once. Germline CDR1 SGHTS, CDR2 YDEGEE. V lost 2 bases and J lost 7, with 15 bases in between. The CDR3 consists of 14 residues. The sequences come from peripheral blood, collected from a patient treated with radiotherapy plus ipilimumab. This chain links TRBV5-8 with TRBJ1-2; D uncertain. This clonotype was sampled from a human donor with non-small cell lung cancer who had a partial response to radiotherapy plus ipilimumab. DNA for the CDR3: TGTGCCAGCAGCTTTTTCGGACTGGATCTTGGCTACACCTTC. Protein sequence: CASSFFGLDLGYTF.